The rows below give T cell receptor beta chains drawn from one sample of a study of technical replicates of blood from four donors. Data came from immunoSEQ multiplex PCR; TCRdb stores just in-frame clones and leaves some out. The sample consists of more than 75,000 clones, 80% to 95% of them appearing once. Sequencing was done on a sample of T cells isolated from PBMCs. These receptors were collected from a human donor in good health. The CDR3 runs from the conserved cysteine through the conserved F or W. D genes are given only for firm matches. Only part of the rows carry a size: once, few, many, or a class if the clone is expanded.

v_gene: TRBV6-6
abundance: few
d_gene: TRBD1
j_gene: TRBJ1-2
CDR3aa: CASRTGEGGYTF
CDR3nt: TGTGCCAGCAGGACAGGGGAAGGCGGCTACACCTTC

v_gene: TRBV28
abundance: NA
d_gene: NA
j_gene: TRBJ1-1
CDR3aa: CASRPGGGPDTEAFF
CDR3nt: TGTGCCAGCAGACCTGGTGGGGGCCCCGACACTGAAGCTTTCTTT

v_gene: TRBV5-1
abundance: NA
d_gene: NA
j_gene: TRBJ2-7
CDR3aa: CASSLDLGLANEQYF
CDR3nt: TGCGCCAGCAGCTTAGACCTGGGACTTGCGAACGAGCAGTACTTC

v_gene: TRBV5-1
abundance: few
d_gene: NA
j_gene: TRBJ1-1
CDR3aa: CASSLVRNTEAFF
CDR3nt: TGCGCCAGCAGCTTGGTGCGGAACACTGAAGCTTTCTTT

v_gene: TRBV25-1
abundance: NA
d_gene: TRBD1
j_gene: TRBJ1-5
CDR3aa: CASSAGQGYQPQHF
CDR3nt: TGTGCCAGCAGTGCCGGACAGGGCTATCAGCCCCAGCATTTT

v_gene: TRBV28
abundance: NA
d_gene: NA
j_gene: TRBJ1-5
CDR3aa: CASNPYVGGLNQPQHF
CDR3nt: TGTGCCAGCAACCCTTATGTCGGGGGGTTAAATCAGCCCCAGCATTTT

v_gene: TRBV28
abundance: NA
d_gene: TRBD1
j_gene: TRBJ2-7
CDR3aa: CASSLRDRGALYEQYF
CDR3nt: TGTGCCAGCAGTTTACGGGACAGGGGAGCCTTGTACGAGCAGTACTTC

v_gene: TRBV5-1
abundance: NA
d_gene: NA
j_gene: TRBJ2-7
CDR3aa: CASSASGLYEQYF
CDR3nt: TGCGCCAGCAGTGCTTCGGGACTTTACGAGCAGTACTTC

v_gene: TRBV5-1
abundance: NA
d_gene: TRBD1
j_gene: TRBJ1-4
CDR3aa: CASSVRQGARDEKLFF
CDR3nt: TGCGCCAGCAGCGTTAGACAGGGGGCGCGAGATGAAAAACTGTTTTTT

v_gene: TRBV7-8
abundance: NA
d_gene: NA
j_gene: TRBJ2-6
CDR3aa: CASSLVAWVQGGPGANVLTF
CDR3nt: TGTGCCAGCAGCTTAGTGGCGTGGGTGCAGGGAGGCCCTGGGGCCAACGTCCTGACTTTC

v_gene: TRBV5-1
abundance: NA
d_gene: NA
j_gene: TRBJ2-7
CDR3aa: CASSLGGRSYEQYF
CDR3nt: TGCGCCAGCAGCTTGGGGGGCAGGTCCTACGAGCAGTACTTC

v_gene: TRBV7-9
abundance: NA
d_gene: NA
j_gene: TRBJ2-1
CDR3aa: CASSSPSVRLGNEQFF
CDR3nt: TGTGCCAGCAGCTCTCCTTCCGTACGCCTAGGCAATGAGCAGTTCTTC

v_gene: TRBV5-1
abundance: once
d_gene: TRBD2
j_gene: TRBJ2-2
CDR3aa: CASSLRLAGEVGELFF
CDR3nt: TGCGCCAGCAGCCTCCGACTAGCGGGAGAGGTCGGGGAGCTGTTTTTT

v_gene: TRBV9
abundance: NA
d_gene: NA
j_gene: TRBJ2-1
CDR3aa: CASSVGLSGAYNEQFF
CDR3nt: TGTGCCAGCAGCGTAGGTTTGTCGGGGGCCTACAATGAGCAGTTCTTC

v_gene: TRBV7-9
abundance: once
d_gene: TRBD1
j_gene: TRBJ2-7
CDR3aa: CASSFGTGGYEQYF
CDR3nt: TGTGCCAGCAGCTTCGGGACAGGGGGCTACGAGCAGTACTTC